This passage covers 28 T cell receptor beta chains from one sample sequenced in a study of stem cell transplantation in POMP-related autoinflammatory disease. Sequencing was performed with immunoSEQ multiplex PCR; in TCRdb, only in-frame clones are kept and a portion is missing. The sample lists approximately 30,000 clones, 88% occurring once. The sample was CD4+ T cells from PBMCs, taken before stem cell transplantation. The receptors shown here come from a human donor with POMP-related autoinflammation and immune dysregulation (PRAID).

The V and J genes are TRBV2 and TRBJ1-2; TRBD1 matches 7 bases. CDR3 length equals 14 residues. V dropped 2 bases and J dropped 4; count of bases not matched to a gene: 4. CDR1 and CDR2 from the germline V gene are SNHLY and FYNNEI. This chain's CDR3 is CASSESRQGYGYTF. The CDR3 DNA sequence: TGTGCCAGCAGTGAATCTCGACAGGGCTATGGCTACACCTTC.

The chain uses TRBV6-1 and TRBJ2-2; 8 bases match TRBD2. The CDR3 totals 15 residues. J gave up 3 bases and V 6 bases, and 6 bases lay outside the gene matches. Germline V gene data show CDR1 as MNHNS and CDR2 as SASEGT. The CDR3 bases are TGTGCCAGCAGGGGAACTAGCGGTCACACCGGGGAGCTGTTTTTT. Translation gives CASRGTSGHTGELFF.

The chain combines TRBV19 with TRBJ2-7; TRBD1 aligns across 7 bases. The CDR3 covers 15 residues. The germline V gene has CDR1 LNHDA and CDR2 SQIVND (reference sequence). Trimming removed 3 bases from V and 2 bases from J; junction bases left unmatched: 7. The CDR3 DNA reads as TGTGCCAGTAGTATTTTGAGGGGGCAAACCTACGAGCAGTACTTC. Amino acid sequence: CASSILRGQTYEQYF. Filled out from reference TRBV19 and TRBJ2-7, the complete variable domain reads DGGITQSPKYLFRKEGQNVTLSCEQNLNHDAMYWYRQDPGQGLRLIYYSQIVNDFQKGDIAEGYSVSREKKESFPLTVTSAQKNPTAFYLCASSILRGQTYEQYFGPGTRLTVT.

The rearrangement joins TRBV5-1 to TRBJ2-1; D unclear. This CDR3 comprises 13 residues. The germline V gene has CDR1 SGHRS and CDR2 YFSETQ. V lost 0 bases and J 4 bases, leaving 5 bases between the germline ends. For the CDR3, the DNA is TGCGCCAGCAGCTTGGACTTGTACAATGAGCAGTTCTTC. Translating gives CASSLDLYNEQFF.

The chain carries TRBV2 and TRBJ2-1, with 9 bases fitting TRBD1. With V trimmed by 6 bases and J by 8 bases, 5 bases remained unmatched. The germline V gene encodes CDR1 SNHLY and CDR2 FYNNEI. The CDR3 runs 13 residues. This chain's CDR3 is CASSRDREYEQFF. The CDR3 nucleotides are TGTGCCAGCAGCCGGGACAGGGAATATGAGCAGTTCTTC.

The rearrangement joins TRBV5-4 to TRBJ1-1; unclear D gene. The CDR3 sequence is 12 residues long. Germline V gene lookup returns CDR1 SGHNT and CDR2 YYREEE (reference sequence). V was shortened by 4 bases and J by 7 bases, with 11 bases between the two germline ends. The CDR3 bases are TGTGCCAGCAGCCAATCTAGAAATGAAGCTTTCTTT. As protein: CASSQSRNEAFF.

The chain carries TRBV29-1 and TRBJ1-1; D is undetermined. V was trimmed by 3 bases and J by 1 base, leaving 12 bases between them. The CDR3 spans 14 residues. CDR1 and CDR2 from the germline V gene are SQVTM and ANQGSEA. The DNA for the CDR3 is TGCAGCGTTGAGAAGAGTGGCCAGAACACTGAAGCTTTCTTT. It is translated as CSVEKSGQNTEAFF.

This chain uses TRBV7-9 with TRBJ1-6, with a tentative D call TRBD1 (5 bases). The ends were cut back, 5 bases at V and 0 bases at J, with 14 bases in the middle. The germline V gene encodes CDR1 SEHNR and CDR2 FQNEAQ (reference sequence). The CDR3 runs to 17 residues. CDR3 residues: CASSQRGLSSYNSPLHF. The CDR3 DNA sequence: TGTGCCAGCAGCCAGAGGGGACTTAGCTCCTATAATTCACCCCTCCACTTT.

The chain links TRBV29-1 to TRBJ1-1; D gene unclear. This CDR3 is 14 amino acids long. Germline V gives CDR1 SQVTM, CDR2 ANQGSEA. V lost 6 bases, J lost 4 bases, and 18 bases lay in between. CDR3 in amino acids: CSVQTLGVRTEAFF. CDR3 nucleotides: TGCAGCGTCCAAACATTAGGTGTTCGCACTGAAGCTTTCTTT.

CDR3 region: CASSYKDRTGELFF. In nucleotides, the CDR3 is TGTGCCAGCAGTTACAAGGACCGCACCGGGGAGCTGTTTTTT. The J gene is TRBJ2-2, the V gene TRBV6-5; D call uncertain. The V end was cut by 2 bases, the J end by 4 bases, with 8 bases between. Per the germline V gene, CDR1 is MNHEY and CDR2 is SVGAGI. The CDR3 covers 14 residues.

This clone was recorded only once. This chain connects TRBV2 to TRBJ2-1, with TRBD2 identical over 8 bases. The V segment lost 1 base and the J segment 7 bases; nucleotides outside the gene matches: 3. Germline V lookup: CDR1 SNHLY, CDR2 FYNNEI. This CDR3 spans 14 amino acids. CDR3 sequence: CASSEVIAGNEQFF. In nucleotides, the CDR3 is TGTGCCAGCAGTGAAGTGATAGCGGGGAATGAGCAGTTCTTC. The full variable domain, rest sourced from reference TRBV2 and TRBJ2-1, is EPEVTQTPSHQVTQMGQEVILRCVPISNHLYFYWYRQILGQKVEFLVSFYNNEISEKSEIFDDQFSVERPDGSNFTLKIRSTKLEDSAMYFCASSEVIAGNEQFFGPGTRLTVL.

The rearrangement joins TRBV6-1 to TRBJ2-2; D is ambiguous. Trimming pared 4 bases from V and 4 bases from J, leaving 10 bases between. In germline, CDR1 is MNHNS, CDR2 SASEGT. CDR3 length: 14 residues. CDR3 coding DNA: TGTGCCAGCAGTGTACCAGCTGGCACCGGGGAGCTGTTTTTT. It yields the protein CASSVPAGTGELFF.

The V call is TRBV5-5, the J call TRBJ2-7; TRBD1 or TRBD2 may be the D gene (5 bases each). V was clipped by 3 bases and J by 2 bases, with 12 bases between them. Germline CDR1 is SGHKS and CDR2 is YYEKEE (reference sequence). The CDR3 contains 14 residues. This CDR3 is CASSSWDRPYEQYF. The CDR3 nucleotides read TGTGCCAGCAGCTCGTGGGACCGTCCCTACGAGCAGTACTTC.

This clone was seen once. The J gene is TRBJ1-1, the V gene TRBV5-8; 11 nucleotides match TRBD1. Germline V gives CDR1 SGHTS, CDR2 YDEGEE. The length of the CDR3 is 15 residues. The V segment lost 2 bases and the J segment 6 bases; nucleotides outside the gene matches: 6. CDR3 bases: TGTGCCAGCAGCTTTTTCGGACAGGGGGCTTCTGAAGCTTTCTTT. This translates into CASSFFGQGASEAFF.

Only a few counts were recorded for this clone. This sequence joins TRBV19 and TRBJ1-1; no clear D gene. This CDR3 is 13 amino acids long. V was trimmed by 3 bases and J by 2 bases, leaving 7 bases between them. Germline V CDR1 and CDR2: LNHDA, SQIVND (reference sequence). CDR3 protein: CASSISGNTEAFF. The CDR3 nucleotides read TGTGCCAGTAGTATTTCCGGTAACACTGAAGCTTTCTTT.

This clone was observed once. The chain couples TRBV6-6 to TRBJ2-5; 9 bases are shared with TRBD2. The V and J ends lost 5 bases and 6 bases, in that order; junction bases with no gene match: 7. The germline gives CDR1 MNHNY, CDR2 SVGAGI (reference sequence). This CDR3 has 14 residues. CDR3 nucleotides: TGTGCCAGCAGTCGGATTAGCGGGGGCCAGACCCAGTACTTC. It translates to CASSRISGGQTQYF.

This clone was counted once. The chain employs TRBV5-5 and TRBJ2-7, with 7 bases lining up with TRBD1. V gave up 0 bases and J gave up 2 bases; unmatched junction bases: 8. CDR1 is SGHKS and CDR2 is YYEKEE in the germline V gene (reference sequence). The CDR3 is 16 amino acids. The CDR3 region has the DNA TGTGCCAGCAGCTTGGGGACAGGAAGGGCTGCCTACGAGCAGTACTTC. This sequence encodes CASSLGTGRAAYEQYF.

The chain employs TRBV11-2 and TRBJ2-7; 7 bases agree with TRBD2. Germline V gene data show CDR1 as SGHAT and CDR2 as FQNNGV. The CDR3 runs to 13 residues. V shed 5 bases and J 3 bases; nucleotides not matched to a gene: 4. CDR3 sequence: CASSVGLIYEQYF. For the CDR3, the DNA is TGTGCCAGCAGCGTGGGACTAATCTACGAGCAGTACTTC.

J is TRBJ2-7 and V is TRBV7-9, with D possibly being TRBD1 (6 bases). Per germline, CDR1 SEHNR and CDR2 FQNEAQ (reference sequence). V was clipped by 2 bases and J by 5 bases, with 10 bases between them. The CDR3 is 13 amino acids. CDR3 sequence reads: CASSLMAGDEQYF. In nucleotides, the CDR3 is TGTGCCAGCAGCTTAATGGCAGGGGACGAGCAGTACTTC.

V gene TRBV5-5 combines with J gene TRBJ1-6, with D possibly matching TRBD1 (5 bases). Germline lookup yields CDR1 SGHKS and CDR2 YYEKEE (reference sequence). The CDR3 extends over 13 amino acids. V was clipped by 6 bases and J by 8 bases, with 12 bases between them. CDR3 region: CASTREGDSPLHF. As DNA, the CDR3 is TGTGCCAGCACAAGGGAAGGGGATTCACCCCTCCACTTT.

The chain carries TRBV6-5 and TRBJ1-3, with D possibly TRBD1 on 6 matching bases. The CDR3 contains 13 residues. Between the trimmed V and J ends, which lost 6 bases and 0 bases, there was a span of 6 bases. Germline assignment: CDR1 MNHEY and CDR2 SVGAGI. The CDR3 DNA reads TGTGCCAGCAGACAGGGCTCTGGAAACACCATATATTTT. Translated: CASRQGSGNTIYF.

This chain uses TRBV5-6 with TRBJ2-3; maybe TRBD1 (6 bases). The V gene lost 5 bases and the J gene lost 4 bases, with 17 bases spanning the gap. CDR1 is SGHDT, CDR2 YYEEEE, per germline. This CDR3 comprises 15 residues. Written as DNA, the CDR3 is TGTGCCAGCAGACACTTAAACAGGGCTGCAGATACGCAGTATTTT. This translates into CASRHLNRAADTQYF.

The chain combines TRBV6-5 with TRBJ2-5; possible D gene TRBD2, 6 bases. Per the germline V gene, CDR1 is MNHEY and CDR2 is SVGAGI. The CDR3 loop spans 13 amino acids. Trimming pared 0 bases from V and 7 bases from J, leaving 9 bases between. DNA of the CDR3: TGTGCCAGCAGTTACTCGTTGGGAGGGACCCAGTACTTC. This encodes CASSYSLGGTQYF.

This clone was recorded only once. The chain has TRBV29-1 and TRBJ2-1; weak D call: TRBD2 (6 bases). V was pared by 7 bases and J by 3 bases, with 19 bases between. Germline lookup yields CDR1 SQVTM and CDR2 ANQGSEA. The CDR3 loop spans 15 amino acids. The CDR3 is CSARGTSPLYNEQFF. The CDR3 DNA is TGCAGCGCCAGAGGTACTAGCCCCCTCTACAATGAGCAGTTCTTC.

The chain couples TRBV5-5 to TRBJ1-2; 8 positions match TRBD1. The CDR3 loop spans 15 amino acids. V lost 3 bases to trimming and J lost 5 bases; unmatched junction nucleotides: 9. CDR1 and CDR2 (germline): SGHKS, YYEKEE (reference sequence). The CDR3: CASSSGQGSRYGYTF. Written as DNA, the CDR3 is TGTGCCAGCAGCTCTGGACAGGGCTCTCGGTATGGCTACACCTTC.

The rearrangement uses TRBV28 and TRBJ2-7; 8 positions match TRBD1. Unmatched junction bases numbered 10, after V lost 6 bases and J lost 6 bases. Germline values: CDR1 MDHEN, CDR2 SYDVKM. The CDR3 consists of 14 residues. CDR3 nucleotide sequence: TGTGCCAGCAGCCCGGGACAGGCCATAGGCGAGCAGTACTTC. This codes for CASSPGQAIGEQYF. The complete variable domain, with remaining parts taken from reference TRBV28 and TRBJ2-7, reads DVKVTQSSRYLVKRTGEKVFLECVQDMDHENMFWYRQDPGLGLRLIYFSYDVKMKEKGDIPEGYSVSREKKERFSLILESASTNQTSMYLCASSPGQAIGEQYFGPGTRLTVT.

The rearrangement uses TRBV6-5 and TRBJ2-3; D uncertain. V lost 0 bases and J lost 1, with 5 bases in between. Germline V CDR1 and CDR2: MNHEY, SVGAGI. The CDR3 covers 14 residues. This CDR3 reads CASSYSGGTDTQYF. The CDR3 nucleotides are TGTGCCAGCAGTTACTCTGGAGGCACAGATACGCAGTATTTT.

The CDR3 here is CASSQEGLQDEQFF. The DNA of the CDR3 is TGTGCCAGCAGCCAAGAAGGTCTTCAGGATGAGCAGTTCTTC. J is TRBJ2-1 and V is TRBV4-2; D gene unclear. CDR3 length: 14 residues. V lost 0 bases and J 8 bases, leaving 11 bases between the germline ends. Per germline, CDR1 LGHNA and CDR2 YNFKEQ.